This record concerns one TCR beta chain sequence. Its antigen remains unidentified. The ends were cut back, 1 base at V and 5 bases at J, with 14 bases in the middle. This CDR3 has 15 amino acids. Germline assignment: CDR1 SGHTA and CDR2 FQGNSA. Assay: immunoSEQ multiplex PCR; the TCRdb copy retains only in-frame clones and omits some. The table shows around 270,000 clones, with roughly 89% occurring only once. Treatment: around 19 received Ad26.COV2.S at low or high dose, single or two shots; roughly 5 received placebo; per-sample allocation not given. At day 63 after the first vaccine or placebo injection, samples were drawn. Built on an Ad26 vector, the vaccine expressed Wuhan-strain SARS-CoV-2 spike. The sample comes from a study of Ad26.COV2.S vaccination and SARS-CoV-2 variants. Background on the study: Intramuscularly, Ad26.COV2.S was given either once or twice, 56 days apart.

General study findings and limits: Placebo recipients trailed vaccine recipients in spike-specific TCR breadth.

The receptor was derived from a person aged 18-65 years who received the Ad26.COV2.S COVID-19 vaccine or a placebo. This sample comprised peripheral blood, obtained in a trial of Ad26.COV2.S vaccine versus placebo. V and J are TRBV7-2 and TRBJ2-5, with D unresolved. The CDR3 protein is CASSLEYGHGETQYF. The CDR3 DNA sequence: TGTGCCAGCAGCTTAGAGTACGGGCACGGGGAGACCCAGTACTTC.